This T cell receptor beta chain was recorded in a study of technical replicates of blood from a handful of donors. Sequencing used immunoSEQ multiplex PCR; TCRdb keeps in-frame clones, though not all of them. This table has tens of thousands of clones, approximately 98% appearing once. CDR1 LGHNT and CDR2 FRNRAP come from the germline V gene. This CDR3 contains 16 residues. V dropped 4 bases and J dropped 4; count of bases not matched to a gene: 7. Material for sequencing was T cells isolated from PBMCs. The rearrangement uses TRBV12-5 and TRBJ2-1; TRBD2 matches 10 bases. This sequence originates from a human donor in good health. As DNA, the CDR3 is TGTGCTAGTGGTTACCTAGCGGGGGCGAAGTACAATGAGCAGTTCTTC. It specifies CASGYLAGAKYNEQFF.